This T cell receptor beta chain was sequenced in a study of beta chain features in type 1 diabetes (dated by TCRdb to 2016 to 2019). About the study as a whole: No differences in mean age, gender distribution, total cell number or subset yield were found between patients and healthy donors. A total of roughly 99 million sorted cells were examined across all samples, and the number of cells per subset was strongly correlated with RNA yield. Naive and central memory subsets were obtained from all 30 or so donors, but regulatory and stem cell-like memory subsets were isolated from only 8 patients and roughly 8 healthy donors. The study compared the TCRB repertoires of sorted circulating CD4+ T cell subsets in recently diagnosed type 1 diabetes patients with those in matched healthy donors. What the work shows at the level of the full study, not this receptor alone: Naive, central memory and regulatory TCRB repertoires appeared more similar among patients than among healthy donors. Type 1 diabetes patients showed a moderate but significant shortening of TCRB CDR3 length in all four CD4+ subsets. PCR might favor shorter templates, but patient and control samples were amplified and corrected together, so any skew would affect both groups equally. HLA sub-analyses involved small numbers of individuals, so any influence of HLA type on TCRB rearrangement remained unresolved. Sequencing cDNA rather than genomic DNA could over-represent highly expressing activated cells, although activation and CD3 levels did not differ between groups. Fewer insertions and more nucleotide deletions at VDJ recombination sites were observed in patients with type 1 diabetes, implying thymic rearrangement abnormalities.

About this clone: There is no known antigen for this receptor. No quality values exist for individual bases; no much larger clone is one base distant.

The germline V gene (reference sequence) supplies CDR1 GTSNPN and CDR2 SVGIG. Trimming at the junction amounts to 3 bases on V and 4 bases on J, and the germline ends lie 16 bases apart. Counted from cysteine to phenylalanine, this CDR3 has 15 amino acids. CDR3 DNA only is kept here, 45 bases in frame from base 1. The entire isolated RNA was reverse transcribed using the High Capacity cDNA Reverse Transcription Kit, and thus expressed TCRB transcripts were sequenced. Naive, central memory and regulatory T cell samples underwent deep immunoSEQ sequencing, averaging around 4 million total reads per sample. Sorted cells were lysed in RLT buffer, and RNA was extracted using DNase-treated RNeasy Micro or Mini kits according to cell number. Each cell subset was processed on its own to prevent cross-contamination, while patient and healthy donor samples were processed together. The immunoSEQ multiplex PCR was used to amplify TCRB sequences from cDNA, yielding 87-bp fragments that span the CDR3 region. Sequencing of the amplicons was done on the Illumina HiSeq platform. The published analysis was carried out like this. PCR bias was corrected computationally using synthetic template baselines, and reads within Hamming distance 2 were collapsed, with unmergeable singletons discarded. Reads were aligned against IMGT to assign V, D and J genes, CDR3 length and insertions or deletions at six rearrangement sites. Clonotype counts were normalized to sorted cell number within each subset before computing true diversity and Gini coefficients with the tcR R package. The overlap coefficient, calculated on TCRB nucleotide sequences, was used to measure repertoire sharing. Out-of-frame TCRB sequences from naive cells were analyzed as a proxy for the pre-selection repertoire. The table comes from immuneACCESS by way of TCRdb, which keeps in-frame sequences with V and J called. Part of the clones is missing from these tables; in studies checked, under half for an unresolved V gene and the rest for unknown reasons. That table is the source of V, J and clone size, and D and trimming were worked out from the DNA. The sample records roughly 370,000 clones, approximately 15% of which are singletons. Together, the top ten hold about 0.04% of the sample.

Each donor gave one peripheral blood draw, about 110 mL on average, collected into heparinised tubes. A BD FACSAria II and a panel including CD45RO, CCR7, CD25, CD127, CD95 and CD27 were used to sort naive, central memory, regulatory and stem cell-like memory CD4+ T cells. Purity was above 95% for every sorted population. PBMCs were isolated right away by Lymphoprep density gradient centrifugation and were stained directly, without culture. So that batch effects would be minimized, each experiment stained and sorted samples in pairs, pairing one healthy donor with one patient. The rearrangement combines TRBV30 with TRBJ2-1; TRBD2 is a possible D gene, resting on 6 matching bases. This TCR derives from a man aged 25-40 years in good health. The source material was naive CD4+ T cells from blood. The cell subset or site tag for this specimen amounts to: true naive CD4+ T cells. The DNA sequence is as follows: TGTGCCTGGAGCTTGCTTAACGGAGGGTACAATGAGCAGTTCTTC. This sequence encodes CAWSLLNGGYNEQFF.